The T cell receptor (beta chain) described here comes from a study of blood T cell repertoires in COVID-19. This clone has a handful of counts. V lost 0 bases, J lost 5 bases, and 4 bases stayed unmatched. Germline loops: CDR1 SGDLS, CDR2 YYNGEE. The CDR3 sequence is 14 residues long. Here immunoSEQ multiplex PCR was the method, and the copy in TCRdb shows in-frame clones only, minus some. This repertoire shows around 15,000 clones, roughly 90% found once; its top ten account for around 3.3%. This clonotype was obtained from a human donor in a cohort sampled during active COVID-19. Source material: peripheral blood. This sequence joins TRBV9 and TRBJ1-1, with TRBD1 matching over 7 bases. The CDR3 sequence: CASSVGPGGTEAFF. For the CDR3, the DNA is TGTGCCAGCAGCGTAGGTCCAGGGGGAACTGAAGCTTTCTTT.